Detailed here is one T cell receptor beta chain. The sample is drawn from a study of cytotoxic CD8 clonotypes in ibrutinib-treated CLL. Across the whole study: Partial responses totalled approximately 25 and complete responses 2; after median around 72 months, approximately 15 remained remitted and roughly twelve progressed.

From germline, CDR1 is SGHRS and CDR2 YFSETQ. The V gene end was trimmed by 0 bases and the J gene end by 4 bases; junction bases not matched to a gene: 4. The CDR3 covers 14 residues. Method: immunoSEQ multiplex PCR; TCRdb's copy keeps in-frame clones and lacks some. The table includes around 200,000 clones, 65% to 80% detected once. Here the sequenced sample was PBMCs, taken after 12 months of ibrutinib treatment. The sequence derives from a human donor with chronic lymphocytic leukemia. The rearrangement links TRBV5-1 to TRBJ2-7; 7 positions match TRBD2. CDR3 DNA sequence: TGCGCCAGCAGCTTGGCGACTAGCTTGTACGAGCAGTACTTC. The encoded protein is CASSLATSLYEQYF.